This TCR beta chain was sequenced in a study of glioma-infiltrating T cells. Amplification of TCR alpha and beta CDR3 regions from RNA used iRepertoire nested multiplex PCR. From the multiplex PCR reads, TCRdb called clonotypes with MiXCR, one entry per CDR3 protein. Here the sample spans about 93,000 distinct CDR3 sequences, around 42% being singletons. This clonotype was picked up many times. The TCR originated in a human donor with low-grade glioma or glioblastoma, undergoing nonglioma brain surgery, or in good health (not recorded which). Material: glioma tissue, nonneoplastic brain tissue, or PBMCs (not recorded which).

CDR3 sequence: CSANSGANEQFF. For the CDR3, the DNA is TGCAGCGCCAATAGCGGGGCCAATGAGCAGTTCTTC. The chain links TRBV29-1 to TRBJ2-1, with 8 nucleotides matching TRBD2. J lost 6 bases, V lost 7 bases, and 5 bases had no gene match. CDR1 is SQVTM, CDR2 ANQGSEA, per germline. This CDR3 comprises 12 residues.